This T cell receptor (beta chain) was observed in a study of CD8 T cells in ankylosing spondylitis. General study findings and limits: Clones linked to disease, bearing a CD8+ phenotype, were relatively rare in peripheral blood. As reported, disease-linked clones showed significant enrichment in matched ankylosing spondylitis synovial fluid. Blood from ankylosing spondylitis patients appeared to carry a characteristic roughly eight-variant TCR beta motif.

Quantitative 5'-RACE with molecular barcodes generated TCR beta libraries. TCRdb reprocessed the 5' RACE reads with MiXCR, giving one entry per CDR3 protein. This table holds about 160,000 distinct CDR3 sequences, 9.8% found once. Comments on this clonotype: Its antigen is not identified.

This CDR3 region has 14 residues. Trimming left V 3 bases short and J 7 bases short, with 10 bases between. Per germline, CDR1 SGHTA and CDR2 FQGNSA. The chain is built from TRBV7-2 and TRBJ1-6; D is undetermined. The TCR comes from a female donor with ankylosing spondylitis or in good health (not recorded which). The sample taken for sequencing was blood, either unsorted or a sorted T cell fraction (not recorded which). The CDR3 DNA reads as TGTGCCAGCAGCTTCCCAGGAGACAATTCACCCCTCCACTTT. As protein: CASSFPGDNSPLHF. The variable domain in full, with the rest retrieved from reference TRBV7-2 and TRBJ1-6, is GAGVSQSPSNKVTEKGKDVELRCDPISGHTALYWYRQSLGQGLEFLIYFQGNSAPDKSGLPSDRFSAERTGGSVSTLTIQRTQQEDSAVYLCASSFPGDNSPLHFGNGTRLTVT.